Sequencing of this T cell receptor beta chain was carried out in a study of graft-versus-host responses after intestinal transplantation (dated by TCRdb to about 2021). Study-level background: Multivisceral, liver-intestinal, or isolated intestinal transplants were received by the recipients. All recipients received anti-thymocyte globulin induction followed by maintenance tacrolimus and steroids for roughly three years. After intestinal transplantation, graft-versus-host and host-versus-graft alloreactive T cell clones were followed in the graft, circulation and bone marrow using bulk TCR-beta CDR3 sequencing. Alloreactive clones were identified by sequencing pre-transplant mixed lymphocyte reaction products and comparing them with unstimulated pre-transplant donor and recipient T cells. The cohort enrolled 24 intestinal transplant recipients, one of whom was a retransplant, and a few patients without pretransplant specimens were excluded. Donor T cell macrochimerism was defined as a peak of at least 4% donor T cells among recipient peripheral blood mononuclear cells. Samples from a few later patients were sequenced in-house on an Illumina MiSeq with MiXCR processing rather than by the commercial service.

A remark on this clone: Its antigen remains undetermined. Within one base of it there is no much larger clone, and no base qualities were kept.

The time point label for this specimen denotes: cells obtained before transplantation from donor or recipient. CD3+CD4+ and CD3+CD8+ populations were FACS-sorted from unstimulated pre-transplant donor and recipient cells taken from spleen or lymph nodes. Libraries were prepared through the immunoSEQ multiplex PCR assay. For most patients, genomic DNA was isolated with the Qiagen DNeasy Blood and Tissue Kit and sent frozen to Adaptive Biotechnologies for TCR sequencing. High-throughput TCR-beta CDR3 sequencing of genomic DNA from most patients was performed by Adaptive Biotechnologies. The study's own analysis went as follows. Adaptive's ImmunoSEQ software supplied the TCR sequencing data for around 19 patients, while MiXCR and VDJtools were used to process three other patients. To correct CD4 versus CD8 sorting errors, any sequence found in both subsets at a frequency ratio below 5:1 was removed. CDR3 nucleotide sequences shared between donor and recipient were removed because the origin of such sequences could not be assigned. At least 2-fold expansion over unstimulated cells and a minimum CFSE-low frequency of 0.002% (template counts) or 0.001% (read counts) were required for clones to be classified as alloreactive. Clones detected in sequenced pre-transplant spleen, lymph node, or MLR CFSE-low populations of the donor or recipient were defined as mappable. Cumulative frequency of alloreactive clones was calculated as a percentage of all sequences weighted by copy number. Sourced from immuneACCESS, this table was stored by TCRdb with only in-frame sequences that have V and J called. A share of the clones is absent; for the studies checked, an unresolved V gene accounts for under half, and the remainder has no known explanation. V, J and clone size reflect that table, while D and trimming were determined from the DNA. The table for this sample lists around 100,000 clones; around 92% of them were counted only once. The ten largest make up approximately 1.2% of the sample.

CDR1 and CDR2, looked up from the germline V gene (reference sequence), are PRHDT and FYEKMQ. V and J lose 2 bases and 0 bases, and a span of 8 bases separates them. Counted from cysteine to phenylalanine, this CDR3 has 14 amino acids. The read is trimmed to its CDR3 DNA, 42 bases read in frame from base 1. The paper as a whole reports these results and caveats: Patients with donor T cell macrochimerism had high GvH to HvG T cell clonal ratios in their allografts. Conclusions were limited by the relatively low number and heterogeneity of intestinal transplant patients. GvH clones turned up in recipient bone marrow, with some appearing earlier in ileal mucosa or blood, a pattern consistent with an intestinal mucosal origin. Peak levels of circulating GvH clones were associated with declines in HvG clones early after transplant.

The TCR originated in a human donor who was the organ donor for an intestinal transplant. Recombination linked TRBV13 to TRBJ2-7; the D gene assignment is perhaps TRBD1 or TRBD2, with each matching 6 bases. Sequencing was performed on unstimulated CD8+ T cells sorted from spleen or lymph node cells, taken before transplant. In nucleotides, the sequence is TGTGCCAGCAGCTTAAGGGGGGCCTCCTACGAGCAGTACTTC. The encoded protein is CASSLRGASYEQYF.